A selection of T cell receptor beta chains follows, all from one sample in a study of chronic HIV infection and antiretroviral therapy. MiXCR was run by TCRdb on the 5' RACE reads, yielding one entry per CDR3 protein. The profile shows around 30,000 distinct CDR3 sequences, over 7.5% of them singletons. The sample was peripheral blood. These receptors came from an adult who had HIV and had not received antiretroviral therapy, or was an uninfected healthy control (not recorded which). The CDR3 runs from the conserved cysteine through the conserved F or W. D genes are given only for firm matches. Clone size, where shown, is once, few, many, or a class for clones that have expanded.

d_gene	v_gene	j_gene	abundance	CDR3nt	CDR3aa
TRBD2	TRBV4-2	TRBJ2-5	many	TGTGCCAGCAGCCAAGGGGGAGGGCCCGACCAAGAGACCCAGTACTTC	CASSQGGGPDQETQYF
.	TRBV23-1	TRBJ1-5	few	TGCGCCAGCAGCCACATAGCGAGGGACGGTTGCAATCAGCCCCAGCATTTT	CASSHIARDGCNQPQHF
TRBD1	TRBV12-5	TRBJ1-1	.	TGTGCTAGTGGCAAGACAGGGGGCACTGAAGCTTTCTTT	CASGKTGGTEAFF
TRBD2	TRBV27	TRBJ2-1	many	TGTGCCAGCAGCAAAGGGGGGACTAGCGGAGACAATGAGCAGTTCTTC	CASSKGGTSGDNEQFF
TRBD1	TRBV28	TRBJ1-5	few	TGTGCCAGCAGTATCCGGGACAGGACCAATCAGCCCCAGCATTTT	CASSIRDRTNQPQHF
.	TRBV10-3	TRBJ2-7	.	TGTGCCATCAGTGATGGGTCCGGCTCCTACGAGCAGTACTTC	CAISDGSGSYEQYF
.	TRBV4-2	TRBJ2-2	.	TGTGCCAGCAGCCAAGCCGGGACACCTGCGGGGAACACCGGGGAGCTGTTTTTT	CASSQAGTPAGNTGELFF
.	TRBV20-1	TRBJ2-5	few	TGCAGTGCTAGACGGGGGCAAGAGACCCAGTACTTC	CSARRGQETQYF
TRBD2	TRBV29-1	TRBJ2-1	few	TGCAGCGGATATGGGGGGGGGAAGTTCAATGAGCAGTTCTTC	CSGYGGGKFNEQFF
.	TRBV3-1	TRBJ2-7	many	TGTGCCAGCAGCCAGGCATCCTCGGACCAGGCCGCCTACGAGCAGTACTTC	CASSQASSDQAAYEQYF
TRBD1	TRBV7-9	TRBJ2-3	many	TGTGCCAGCAGCTATGGACAGGGAGATACGCAGTATTTT	CASSYGQGDTQYF
.	TRBV12-3/TRBV12-4	TRBJ2-2	many	TGTGCCAGCCACTCGGGCACCGGGGAGCTGTTTTTT	CASHSGTGELFF
.	TRBV4-3	TRBJ2-6	medium-sized	TGCGCCAGCAGCCAAGATGGTACCCACTCTGGGGCCAACGTCCTGACTTTC	CASSQDGTHSGANVLTF
TRBD1	TRBV29-1	TRBJ1-3	few	TGCAGCGTTCGGGACAGCTCTGGAAACACCATATATTTT	CSVRDSSGNTIYF
TRBD2	TRBV3-1	TRBJ2-1	few	TGTGCCAGCAGCCAAGGGGGCGGGGGGGCGCAGAGTTACAATGAGCAGTTCTTC	CASSQGGGGAQSYNEQFF
.	TRBV10-3	TRBJ2-3	few	TGTGCCATCAGTGTACCCGAAGACACAGATACGCAGTATTTT	CAISVPEDTDTQYF
.	TRBV12-5	TRBJ2-1	.	TGTGCTAGTGGAGAAGACACTTCGAGCTCCTACAATGAGCAGTTCTTC	CASGEDTSSSYNEQFF
TRBD2	TRBV13	TRBJ2-7	many	TGTGCCAGCAGCGGTACCCTAGCGGGGTTCTACGAGCAGTACTTC	CASSGTLAGFYEQYF
.	TRBV2	TRBJ2-2	.	TGTGCCAGCTGCGAGGGGGGGGGCCGAACCGGGGAGCTGTTTTTT	CASCEGGGRTGELFF
TRBD1	TRBV20-1	TRBJ1-1	.	TGCAGTGCTAGAGATCTCAGGGGGAAGGACACTGAAGCTTTCTTT	CSARDLRGKDTEAFF
.	TRBV6-6	TRBJ1-5	few	TGTGCCAGCAGTTACCTCAATCAGCCCCAGCATTTT	CASSYLNQPQHF
TRBD1	TRBV7-2	TRBJ1-6	many	TGTGCCAGCAGCTTAGGCTCAGGGGGAGGGTCACCCCTCCACTTT	CASSLGSGGGSPLHF
TRBD1	TRBV10-3	TRBJ1-2	many	TGTGCCATCAATTCACAGGGGGAATCCGGCTACACCTTC	CAINSQGESGYTF
TRBD2	TRBV27	TRBJ2-5	.	TGTGCCAGCAGTTTATTTGGTCTAGCGGTTCAAGAGACCCAGTACTTC	CASSLFGLAVQETQYF
.	TRBV28	TRBJ2-4	.	TGTGCCAGCAGTTTACGGGTGGGGCCCAAAAACATTCAGTACTTC	CASSLRVGPKNIQYF
.	TRBV20-1	TRBJ2-2	few	TGCAGTGCGGGACGGGGGAAGAACACCGGGGAGCTGTTTTTT	CSAGRGKNTGELFF
TRBD2	TRBV6-4	TRBJ2-3	many	TGTGCCAGCAGGGCTAGCGGGCCGAGCACAGATACGCAGTATTTT	CASRASGPSTDTQYF
.	TRBV2	TRBJ1-2	many	TGTGCCAGCAGTGGACCTACGGGGATTGGCTATGGCTACACCTTC	CASSGPTGIGYGYTF
.	TRBV12-3/TRBV12-4	TRBJ2-1	.	TGTGCCACGGATTGGATTGCCGACAATGAGCAGTTCTTC	CATDWIADNEQFF
.	TRBV6-5	TRBJ1-4	.	TGTGCCAGCAGTTACTCCAGGGGAATTAATGAAAAACTGTTTTTT	CASSYSRGINEKLFF
.	TRBV11-2	TRBJ1-1	many	TGTGCCAGCAGCTTGGTGGGGGGCAGATACACTGAAGCTTTCTTT	CASSLVGGRYTEAFF
TRBD2	TRBV6-5	TRBJ2-3	many	TGTGCCAGCAGTTACTCGAGAGCGGGGGTGTATACGCAGTATTTT	CASSYSRAGVYTQYF
.	TRBV7-2	TRBJ2-7	few	TGTGCCAGCAGCTTAGCCGCCGTATACGAGCAGTACTTC	CASSLAAVYEQYF